This T cell receptor beta chain derives from a study of human T cells and chemical hapten exposure. Study overall: Sensitizing treatment utilized 2% DPC over a roughly 2 cm by roughly 2 cm portion of upper inner arm skin. Study-wide results and limits: The immune response of these alopecia patients might not match healthy individuals'.

Time point of the sample: pre-sensitization, week 0. Treatment described: therapeutic diphenylcyclopropenone sensitization with weekly scalp DPC. Blood collection took place prior to placing each patch test. TCRdb redid the calling of the RACE reads with MiXCR, one entry per CDR3 protein. In the table there are around 250,000 distinct CDR3 sequences, about 8.6% of which are singletons. For this clonotype: Its antigen is unidentified.

The sequence came from a woman aged 40 to 50 with alopecia areata. Some clones in this sample may be carry-over from other donors' samples. The sequencing used whole blood, collected in connection with sensitization to the hapten diphenylcyclopropenone (DPC).

CDR3 in DNA: TGTGCCAGCAACCCCGGCGGGTGGGGCACAGATACGCAGTATTTT. The encoded protein is CASNPGGWGTDTQYF. The rearrangement links TRBV12-3 or TRBV12-4 to TRBJ2-3; possibly TRBD2 for D (5 bases). The CDR3 covers 15 residues. The V end lost 7 bases, the J end lost 1 base, and 15 bases lay between the germline ends.